The clone carrying this T cell receptor beta chain was found a few times. Its antigen is still unknown. This CDR3 region has 14 residues. The germline V gene encodes CDR1 SGHTA and CDR2 FQGTGA. The germline V and J ends were trimmed by 5 bases and 5 bases, with 12 bases remaining between them. These data belong to a study of T-cell memory formation after mild COVID-19. Findings and limits, study-wide: Cross-reactive memory seemingly joined, as some responding clones were found in pre-infection memory. For contracting clones, CD4+ ones sat mainly in CM and EM, CD8+ in EMRA. Clones that got smaller from day 15 to 85 had even CD4/CD8, while clones growing later tipped toward CD4+.

After 5'RACE with constant-segment primers, TCR alpha and TCR beta cDNA libraries carrying sample barcodes and UMIs were obtained. TCRdb fed the 5' RACE reads into MiXCR, producing one record per CDR3 protein. The sample includes around 340,000 distinct CDR3 sequences, 13% seen only once; the top ten take around a fifth. The chain uses TRBV7-3 and TRBJ2-2; TRBD1 or TRBD2 may be the D gene (5 bases each). This TCR came from a man in his late teens or twenties who had mild COVID-19 (a few samples of this study predate the infection). Cell type and time point are not known. Material: PBMCs or a T cell subset sorted from them (not recorded which). CDR3 nucleotide sequence: TGTGCCAGCAGCGAGGGACGGAAGACCGGGGAGCTGTTTTTT. Translation gives CASSEGRKTGELFF.